The 18 T cell receptor beta chains below all came from one sample that was sequenced in a study of CD8+ T cells in alopecia areata. It was cDNA, reverse transcribed from extracted RNA, that served as the sequencing template. Here immunoSEQ multiplex PCR was the method, and the copy in TCRdb shows in-frame clones only, minus some. The table has hundreds of thousands of clones, 50% to 60% seen once; the top ten hold roughly 0.47%. The sequencing here drew on CD4+ T cells sorted from blood, taken at week 0. All receptors come from a human donor with alopecia areata.

The chain is built from TRBV9 and TRBJ2-4; 8 nucleotides line up with TRBD1. V shed 1 base and J 0 bases; nucleotides not matched to a gene: 6. This CDR3 comprises 17 residues. Germline V gene data show CDR1 as SGDLS and CDR2 as YYNGEE. CDR3 sequence (DNA): TGTGCCAGCAGCGTATCACCGGACAGGGTAGCCAAAAACATTCAGTACTTC. This sequence encodes CASSVSPDRVAKNIQYF. Using reference TRBV9 and TRBJ2-4 for the parts outside the CDR3, the full variable domain is DSGVTQTPKHLITATGQRVTLRCSPRSGDLSVYWYQQSLDQGLQFLIQYYNGEERAKGNILERFSAQQFPDLHSELNLSSLELGDSALYFCASSVSPDRVAKNIQYFGAGTRLSVL.

The V and J genes are TRBV2 and TRBJ1-5; D gene unclear. CDR1 SNHLY and CDR2 FYNNEI come from the germline V gene. The CDR3 is 15 residues long. V was shortened by 6 bases and J by 2 bases, with 14 bases between the two germline ends. CDR3 coding DNA: TGTGCCAGCAGGGCGGACGGGTGGGGCAATCAGCCCCAGCATTTT. It specifies CASRADGWGNQPQHF.

As regards this clone: This may be a read error: a much more frequent sequence differs by one nucleotide. The chain uses TRBV4-2 and TRBJ2-3; D remains unclear. The V gene's germline CDR1 is LGHNA and CDR2 YNFKEQ. The CDR3 totals 11 residues. Trimming cost V 5 bases and J 2 bases, with 2 bases left between them. CDR3 in amino acids: CASSDTDTQYF. CDR3 sequence (DNA): TGTGCCAGCAGCGACACAGATACGCAGTATTTT.

J is TRBJ2-7 and V is TRBV4-2; no firm D call. The V gene's germline CDR1 is LGHNA and CDR2 YNFKEQ. Trimming took off 2 bases at V and 2 bases at J, with 10 bases between the two ends. The CDR3 covers 14 residues. CDR3: CASSQQNEPYEQYF. As DNA, the CDR3 is TGTGCCAGCAGCCAACAGAACGAACCCTACGAGCAGTACTTC.

In the case of this clone: The germline gene is not matched at one end of the junction; a read error may be the cause. The chain has TRBV7-7 and TRBJ2-1; 8 positions agree with TRBD1. The CDR3 sequence is 16 residues long. Germline CDR1 SSHAT, CDR2 FNYEAQ (reference sequence). CDR3 amino acids: CASSSNSGGQGNEQFF. In nucleotides, the CDR3 is TGTGCTAGCAGCTCTAACTCAGGGGGCCAGGGGAATGAGCAGTTCTTC.

The rearrangement links TRBV7-2 to TRBJ2-1, with 7 bases identical to TRBD2. V shed 1 base, J shed 7 bases, and the junction held 7 bases outside the gene matches. The CDR3 extends over 15 amino acids. Germline CDR1 SGHTA, CDR2 FQGNSA. The CDR3: CASSLETSRRNEQFF. DNA for the CDR3: TGTGCCAGCAGCTTAGAGACTAGCCGAAGAAATGAGCAGTTCTTC.

V gene TRBV5-1 combines with J gene TRBJ2-7, with 8 bases that match TRBD2. J gave up 0 bases and V 4 bases, and 6 bases lay outside the gene matches. In germline, CDR1 is SGHRS, CDR2 YFSETQ. CDR3 length: 15 residues. The CDR3 DNA reads TGCGCCAGCAGCCTTAGCGGGACAAGCTCCTACGAGCAGTACTTC. Encoded protein: CASSLSGTSSYEQYF.

The V gene is TRBV7-9, the J gene TRBJ2-7, with D possibly matching TRBD2 (6 bases). The germline V and J ends were trimmed by 5 bases and 3 bases, with 23 bases remaining between them. Germline CDR1 SEHNR, CDR2 FQNEAQ (reference sequence). CDR3 length: 17 amino acids. The CDR3 DNA reads as TGTGCCAGCAGCGGAGGGGATTCGCAGAGGCTAAGCTACGAGCAGTACTTC. Protein product: CASSGGDSQRLSYEQYF.

On this clone itself: The sample has other DNA sequences that encode this CDR3 too. The chain employs TRBV5-1 and TRBJ2-3, with 8 bases matching TRBD1. The CDR3 runs 16 residues. CDR1 and CDR2 from the germline V gene are SGHRS and YFSETQ. V shed 0 bases, J shed 1 base, and the junction held 4 bases outside the gene matches. This CDR3 reads CASSLAVTGGTDTQYF. The CDR3, as DNA: TGCGCCAGCAGCTTGGCCGTGACAGGGGGCACAGATACGCAGTATTTT.

This chain uses TRBV5-1 with TRBJ1-2; no clear D. Trimming removed 4 bases at V and 8 bases at J, with 15 bases between. The CDR3 sequence is 13 residues long. Germline V lookup: CDR1 SGHRS, CDR2 YFSETQ. CDR3 in DNA: TGCGCCAGCAGCCGTCTTGCGGGCTTCGGCTACACCTTC. Translation gives CASSRLAGFGYTF.

The chain links TRBV2 to TRBJ2-1; 9 nucleotides align to TRBD2. The trim removed 4 bases at V and 10 bases at J, leaving 8 bases unmatched. This CDR3 region has 14 residues. Germline V CDR1 and CDR2: SNHLY, FYNNEI. As DNA, the CDR3 is TGTGCCAGCAGTGCCAGCGGGGGGTCTATCGAGCAGTTCTTC. It specifies CASSASGGSIEQFF.

This clone occurred a few times. This chain uses TRBV4-1 with TRBJ1-5; possibly TRBD1 for D (6 bases). This CDR3 has 14 residues. Germline V lookup: CDR1 MGHRA, CDR2 YSYEKL. V dropped 6 bases and J dropped 0 bases, with 9 bases sitting between them. CDR3 nucleotides: TGCGCCAGCAGACAGGGCCTTAGCAATCAGCCCCAGCATTTT. As protein: CASRQGLSNQPQHF.

This chain uses TRBV11-2 with TRBJ2-1; D perhaps matches TRBD1 (5 bases). V shed 4 bases and J shed 4 bases, with 14 bases lying between them. Germline CDR1 and CDR2: SGHAT and FQNNGV. The CDR3 is made up of 15 amino acids. The CDR3 DNA sequence: TGTGCCAGCAGCTCCTATAGGGGTCAGTACAATGAGCAGTTCTTC. Translation gives CASSSYRGQYNEQFF.

This chain links TRBV14 with TRBJ2-1; D not resolved. This CDR3 is built from 16 residues. Germline CDR1 reads SGHDN; CDR2 reads FVKESK. Trimming took off 0 bases at V and 5 bases at J, with 14 bases between the two ends. In DNA, the CDR3 is TGTGCCAGCAGCCAAGAATCCTACTACCAGGACAATGAGCAGTTCTTC. Protein product: CASSQESYYQDNEQFF.

This clone was detected a few times. Other DNA sequences in the same sample also yield this CDR3. The chain couples TRBV20-1 to TRBJ2-5; no reliable D call. V was cut by 3 bases and J by 5 bases, with 4 bases left in between. The CDR3 extends over 10 amino acids. The germline V gene encodes CDR1 DFQATT and CDR2 SNEGSKA (reference sequence). CDR3 DNA sequence: TGCAGTGCTAGCAGTGAGACCCAGTACTTC. It translates to CSASSETQYF.

The chain couples TRBV28 to TRBJ1-5; D is uncertain. Trimming took 2 bases from V and 1 from J, leaving 3 bases between them. Germline V lookup: CDR1 MDHEN, CDR2 SYDVKM. The CDR3 loop spans 13 amino acids. CDR3 residues: CASSLLSNQPQHF. CDR3 nucleotide sequence: TGTGCCAGCAGTTTACTAAGCAATCAGCCCCAGCATTTT. Complete variable domain (other parts from reference TRBV28 and TRBJ1-5): DVKVTQSSRYLVKRTGEKVFLECVQDMDHENMFWYRQDPGLGLRLIYFSYDVKMKEKGDIPEGYSVSREKKERFSLILESASTNQTSMYLCASSLLSNQPQHFGDGTRLSIL.

The rearrangement joins TRBV30 to TRBJ2-1; 11 positions agree with TRBD2. The V gene's germline CDR1 is GTSNPN and CDR2 SVGIG (reference sequence). J was trimmed by 7 bases and V by 0 bases; bases with no gene match: 5. The CDR3 is 15 amino acids. The DNA for the CDR3 is TGTGCCTGGAGTGTACGTCTAGCGGGAGGTAATGAGCAGTTCTTC. Its protein product is CAWSVRLAGGNEQFF.

This clone was found a few times. V is TRBV29-1 and J is TRBJ1-1; weak D call: TRBD1 (5 bases). The V end was cut by 5 bases, the J end by 3 bases, with 13 bases between. The CDR3 is 13 residues long. Germline lookup yields CDR1 SQVTM and CDR2 ANQGSEA. The chain's CDR3 is CSVSGGFDTEAFF. The DNA for the CDR3 is TGCAGCGTTTCCGGGGGGTTCGACACTGAAGCTTTCTTT. Using reference TRBV29-1 and TRBJ1-1 for the parts outside the CDR3, the full variable domain is SAVISQKPSRDICQRGTSLTIQCQVDSQVTMMFWYRQQPGQSLTLIATANQGSEATYESGFVIDKFPISRPNLTFSTLTVSNMSPEDSSIYLCSVSGGFDTEAFFGQGTRLTVV.